The next 2 T cell receptor beta chains were all read from a single sample in a study of OX40 agonist ivuxolimab in advanced cancers. Generated by immunoSEQ multiplex PCR, the TCRdb table keeps only in-frame clones and is missing some. In the table there are tens of thousands of clones, around 89% of which are singletons. The sample in question was CD4+ or CD8+ T cells sorted from blood, obtained in a trial of the OX40 agonist ivuxolimab. The receptor set was obtained from an adult with an advanced solid tumor such as melanoma, head and neck, liver or kidney cancer.

The chain uses TRBV19 and TRBJ2-7, with 8 positions matching TRBD1. CDR3 length: 15 residues. Germline V lookup: CDR1 LNHDA, CDR2 SQIVND (reference sequence). The J segment lost 3 bases and the V segment lost 0 bases, leaving 4 bases of the junction unmatched. The CDR3: CASSIDRTGSYEQYF. For the CDR3, the DNA is TGTGCCAGTAGTATAGATCGGACAGGGAGCTACGAGCAGTACTTC.

The chain joins TRBV9 to TRBJ2-2; D unclear. Germline lookup yields CDR1 SGDLS and CDR2 YYNGEE. The CDR3 totals 14 residues. Trimming cost V 4 bases and J 5 bases, with 12 bases left between them. CDR3 sequence reads: CASSRTSGTGELFF. CDR3 nucleotide sequence: TGTGCCAGCAGCCGTACTTCTGGAACCGGGGAGCTGTTTTTT.